This T cell receptor (beta chain) is drawn from a study of blood T cell repertoires in COVID-19. The wider study: The United States, Italy and Spain supplied acute and convalescent COVID-19 samples. From T cells, B-cell-depleted T cells, or PBMCs came the material, which was cDNA or gDNA.

Enrollees, about 18 to 100 years old, lived in approximately 25 US areas. TCRdb's copy holds only in-frame clones and misses some; the assay was immunoSEQ multiplex PCR. The sample lists 150,000 or so clones, 88% occurring once. The TCR was taken from a woman in her 30s with acute COVID-19. Sequencing was performed on PBMCs or T cells enriched from blood (not recorded which).

The CDR3 DNA sequence: TGTGCCAGCAGCAAACAGGGGGGTTACGAGCAGTACTTC. This gives the protein CASSKQGGYEQYF. The chain has TRBV11-2 and TRBJ2-7, with TRBD1 matching over 8 bases. Trimming removed 5 bases from V and 4 bases from J; junction bases left unmatched: 4. The CDR3 length is 13 residues. In germline, CDR1 is SGHAT, CDR2 FQNNGV.